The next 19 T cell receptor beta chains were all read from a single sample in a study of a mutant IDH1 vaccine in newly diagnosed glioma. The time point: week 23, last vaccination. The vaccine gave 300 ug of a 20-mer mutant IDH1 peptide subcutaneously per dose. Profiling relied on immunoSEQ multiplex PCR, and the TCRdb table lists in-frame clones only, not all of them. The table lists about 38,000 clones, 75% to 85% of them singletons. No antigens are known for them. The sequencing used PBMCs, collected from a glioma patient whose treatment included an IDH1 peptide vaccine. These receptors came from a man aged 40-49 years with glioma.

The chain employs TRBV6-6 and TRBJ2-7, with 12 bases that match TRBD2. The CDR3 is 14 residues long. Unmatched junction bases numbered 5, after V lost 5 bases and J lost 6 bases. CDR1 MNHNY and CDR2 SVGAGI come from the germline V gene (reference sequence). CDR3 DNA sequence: TGTGCCAGCAGTCCTAGCGGGAGGGGAGGCGAGCAGTACTTC. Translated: CASSPSGRGGEQYF.

Written as DNA, the CDR3 is TGCAGCACCCGGGCGGCCAAAAACATTCAGTACTTC. It translates to CSTRAAKNIQYF. The chain uses TRBV29-1 and TRBJ2-4; D gene unclear. This CDR3 region has 12 residues. Trimming took 8 bases from V and 1 from J, leaving 9 bases between them. The germline V gene has CDR1 SQVTM and CDR2 ANQGSEA.

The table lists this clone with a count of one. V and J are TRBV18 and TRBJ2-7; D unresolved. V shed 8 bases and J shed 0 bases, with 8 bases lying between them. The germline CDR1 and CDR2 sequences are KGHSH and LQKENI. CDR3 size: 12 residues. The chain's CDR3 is CASPQNSYEQYF. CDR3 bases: TGTGCCAGCCCACAAAACTCCTACGAGCAGTACTTC.

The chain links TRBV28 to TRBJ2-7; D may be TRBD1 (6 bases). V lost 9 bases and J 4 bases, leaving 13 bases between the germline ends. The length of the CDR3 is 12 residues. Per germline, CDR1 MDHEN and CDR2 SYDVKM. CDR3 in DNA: TGTGCCAGGAATGTCGACAGGTACGAGCAGTACTTC. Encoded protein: CARNVDRYEQYF.

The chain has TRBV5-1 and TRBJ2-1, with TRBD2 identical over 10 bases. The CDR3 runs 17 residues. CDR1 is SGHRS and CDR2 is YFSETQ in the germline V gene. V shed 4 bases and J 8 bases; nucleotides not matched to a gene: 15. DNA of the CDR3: TGCGCCAGCAGCCCAACTAGCGGGGCTTTTCCTTTGCATGAGCAGTTCTTC. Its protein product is CASSPTSGAFPLHEQFF.

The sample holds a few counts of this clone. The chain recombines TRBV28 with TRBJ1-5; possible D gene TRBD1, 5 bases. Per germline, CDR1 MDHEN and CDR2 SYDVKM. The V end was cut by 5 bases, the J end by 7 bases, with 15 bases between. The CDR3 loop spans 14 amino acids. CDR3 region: CASSGGGVAQPQHF. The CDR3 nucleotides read TGTGCCAGCAGTGGGGGTGGGGTAGCACAGCCCCAGCATTTT. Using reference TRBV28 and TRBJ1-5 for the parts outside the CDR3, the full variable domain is DVKVTQSSRYLVKRTGEKVFLECVQDMDHENMFWYRQDPGLGLRLIYFSYDVKMKEKGDIPEGYSVSREKKERFSLILESASTNQTSMYLCASSGGGVAQPQHFGDGTRLSIL.

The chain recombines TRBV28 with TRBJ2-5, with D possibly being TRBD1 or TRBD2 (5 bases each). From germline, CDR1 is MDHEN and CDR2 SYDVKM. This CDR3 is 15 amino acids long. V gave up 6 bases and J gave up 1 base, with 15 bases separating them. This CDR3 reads CASRTTSGRQETQYF. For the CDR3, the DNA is TGTGCCAGCAGAACAACCTCGGGGCGCCAAGAGACCCAGTACTTC.

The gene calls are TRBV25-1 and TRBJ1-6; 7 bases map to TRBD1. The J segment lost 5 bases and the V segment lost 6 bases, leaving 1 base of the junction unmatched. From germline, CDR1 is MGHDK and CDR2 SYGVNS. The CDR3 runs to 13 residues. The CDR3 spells CASRDRNNSPLHF. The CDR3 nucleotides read TGTGCCAGCAGGGACAGGAATAATTCACCCCTCCACTTT. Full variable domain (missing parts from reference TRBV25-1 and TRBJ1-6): EADIYQTPRYLVIGTGKKITLECSQTMGHDKMYWYQQDPGMELHLIHYSYGVNSTEKGDLSSESTVSRIRTEHFPLTLESARPSHTSQYLCASRDRNNSPLHFGNGTRLTVT.

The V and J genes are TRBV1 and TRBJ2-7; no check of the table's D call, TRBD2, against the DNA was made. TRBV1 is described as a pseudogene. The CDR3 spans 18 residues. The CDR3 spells CTSSQGFPGVAGDDEQYF. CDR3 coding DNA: TGCACCAGCAGCCAAGGCTTTCCGGGGGTAGCGGGAGACGACGAGCAGTACTTC.

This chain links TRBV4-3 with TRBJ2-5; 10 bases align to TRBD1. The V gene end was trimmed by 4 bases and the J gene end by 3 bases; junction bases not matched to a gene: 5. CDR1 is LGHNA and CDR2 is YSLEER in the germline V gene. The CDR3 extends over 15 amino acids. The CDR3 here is CASSRTGTGEETQYF. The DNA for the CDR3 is TGCGCCAGCAGCCGTACCGGGACAGGGGAAGAGACCCAGTACTTC.

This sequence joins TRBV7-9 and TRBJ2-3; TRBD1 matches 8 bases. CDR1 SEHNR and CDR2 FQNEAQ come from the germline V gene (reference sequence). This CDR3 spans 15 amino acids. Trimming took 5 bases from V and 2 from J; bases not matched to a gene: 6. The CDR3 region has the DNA TGTGCCAGCAGCCTGGGACAGGAAGCCACAGATACGCAGTATTTT. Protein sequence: CASSLGQEATDTQYF. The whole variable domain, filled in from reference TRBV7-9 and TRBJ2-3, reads DTGVSQNPRHKITKRGQNVTFRCDPISEHNRLYWYRQTLGQGPEFLTYFQNEAQLEKSRLLSDRFSAERPKGSFSTLEIQRTEQGDSAMYLCASSLGQEATDTQYFGPGTRLTVL.

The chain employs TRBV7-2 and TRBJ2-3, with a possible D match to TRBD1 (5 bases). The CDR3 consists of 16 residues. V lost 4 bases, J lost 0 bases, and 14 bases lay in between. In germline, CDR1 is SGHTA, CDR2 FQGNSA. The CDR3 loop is CASSSGLGRSTDTQYF. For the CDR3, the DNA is TGTGCCAGCAGCTCCGGGTTGGGGCGGAGCACAGATACGCAGTATTTT.

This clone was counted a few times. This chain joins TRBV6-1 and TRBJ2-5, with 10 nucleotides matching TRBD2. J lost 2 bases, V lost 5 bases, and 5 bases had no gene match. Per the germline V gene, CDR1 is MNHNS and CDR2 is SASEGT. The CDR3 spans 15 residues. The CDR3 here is CASSPVAGGQETQYF. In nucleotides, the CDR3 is TGTGCCAGCAGTCCAGTAGCGGGGGGACAAGAGACCCAGTACTTC.

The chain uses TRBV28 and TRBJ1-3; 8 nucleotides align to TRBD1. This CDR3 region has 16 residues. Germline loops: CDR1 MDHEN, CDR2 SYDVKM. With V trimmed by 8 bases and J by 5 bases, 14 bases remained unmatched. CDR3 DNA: TGTGCCAGCGGGCCCCCTTCCGGACAGGGAAGAAACACCATATATTTT. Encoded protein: CASGPPSGQGRNTIYF.

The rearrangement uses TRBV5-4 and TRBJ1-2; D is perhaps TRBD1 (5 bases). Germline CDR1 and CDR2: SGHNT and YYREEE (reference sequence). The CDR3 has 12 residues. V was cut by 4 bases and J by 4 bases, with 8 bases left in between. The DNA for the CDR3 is TGTGCCAGCAGCCTCGACAGCTATGGCTACACCTTC. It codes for CASSLDSYGYTF. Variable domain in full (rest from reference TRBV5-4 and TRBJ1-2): ETGVTQSPTHLIKTRGQQVTLRCSSQSGHNTVSWYQQALGQGPQFIFQYYREEENGRGNFPPRFSGLQFPNYSSELNVNALELDDSALYLCASSLDSYGYTFGSGTRLTVV.

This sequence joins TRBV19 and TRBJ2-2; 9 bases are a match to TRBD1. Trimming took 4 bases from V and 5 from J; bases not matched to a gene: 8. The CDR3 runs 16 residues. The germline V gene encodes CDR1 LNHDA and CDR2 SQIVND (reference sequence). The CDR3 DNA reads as TGTGCCAGTAGTAGCCCACAGGGGGCCCGTACCGGGGAGCTGTTTTTT. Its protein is CASSSPQGARTGELFF. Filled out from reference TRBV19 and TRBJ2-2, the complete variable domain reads DGGITQSPKYLFRKEGQNVTLSCEQNLNHDAMYWYRQDPGQGLRLIYYSQIVNDFQKGDIAEGYSVSREKKESFPLTVTSAQKNPTAFYLCASSSPQGARTGELFFGEGSRLTVL.

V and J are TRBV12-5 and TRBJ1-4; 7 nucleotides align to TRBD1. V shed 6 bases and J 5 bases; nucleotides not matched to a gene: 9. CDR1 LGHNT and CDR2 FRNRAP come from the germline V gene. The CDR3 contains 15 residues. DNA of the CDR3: TGTGCTAGTGGGCTTGGGACAGTGGGGAATGAAAAACTGTTTTTT. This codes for CASGLGTVGNEKLFF.

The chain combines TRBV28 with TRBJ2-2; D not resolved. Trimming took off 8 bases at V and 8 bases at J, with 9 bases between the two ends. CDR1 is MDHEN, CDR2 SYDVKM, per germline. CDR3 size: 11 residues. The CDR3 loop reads CASRERGELFF. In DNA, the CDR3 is TGTGCCAGCCGTGAAAGGGGGGAGCTGTTTTTT.

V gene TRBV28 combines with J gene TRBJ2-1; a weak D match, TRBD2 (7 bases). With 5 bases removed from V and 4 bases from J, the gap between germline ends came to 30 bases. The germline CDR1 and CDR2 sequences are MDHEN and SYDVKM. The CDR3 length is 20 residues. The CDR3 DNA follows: TGTGCCAGCAGTGGGCGGACGGTGTTAGGGGGAGGGTCCCCTTACAATGAGCAGTTCTTC. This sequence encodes CASSGRTVLGGGSPYNEQFF.